One and the same sample provided the 30 T cell receptor beta chains below, sequenced in a study of CD8 T cells in ankylosing spondylitis. Study-wide points: In ankylosing spondylitis blood, a motif of eight highly homologous TCR beta variants appeared characteristic.

One entry per CDR3 protein results from TCRdb running MiXCR on the 5' RACE reads. The table records a few hundred thousand distinct CDR3 sequences, approximately 17% of them present only once. These TCRs are of unknown antigen specificity. Sequencing used blood, either unsorted or a sorted T cell fraction (not recorded which). Source of these receptors: a male donor with ankylosing spondylitis.

This clonotype occurred a few times. The CDR3 loop reads CASSLALRGGLQTPNTGELFF. CDR3 bases: TGCGCCAGCAGCTTGGCCCTCCGGGGGGGACTCCAAACCCCGAACACCGGGGAGCTGTTTTTT. The gene calls are TRBV5-1 and TRBJ2-2; 8 bases fit TRBD2. This CDR3 is 21 amino acids long. The germline V gene has CDR1 SGHRS and CDR2 YFSETQ. V shed 0 bases and J 0 bases; nucleotides not matched to a gene: 16.

This clonotype was seen a handful of times. The V and J genes are TRBV20-1 and TRBJ1-6, with a possible D match to TRBD1 (6 bases). The CDR3 is 14 residues long. Germline lookup yields CDR1 DFQATT and CDR2 SNEGSKA (reference sequence). V was clipped by 6 bases and J by 6 bases, with 15 bases between them. Here the CDR3 DNA reads TGCAGTGCCGTGGGTCAGGGGTTTAATTCACCCCTCCACTTT. Encoded protein: CSAVGQGFNSPLHF.

This clonotype was observed at least ten times. As DNA, the CDR3 is TGCAGTGCGCCGGACGGGGACCGGGGCTACACCTTC. It translates to CSAPDGDRGYTF. This rearrangement joins TRBV20-1 to TRBJ1-2, with a possible D match to TRBD1 (5 bases). V was trimmed by 6 bases and J by 8 bases, leaving 16 bases between them. The CDR3 extends over 12 amino acids. The V gene's germline CDR1 is DFQATT and CDR2 SNEGSKA (reference sequence).

Only a few counts were recorded for this clonotype. The rearrangement links TRBV15 to TRBJ1-4, with a tentative D call TRBD1 (6 bases). Looked up from germline, CDR1 is LNHNV and CDR2 is YYDKDF (reference sequence). V lost 0 bases to trimming and J lost 6 bases, with 11 bases between them. CDR3 size: 15 residues. Here the CDR3 reads CATSRDARGDEKLFF. The CDR3 DNA sequence: TGTGCCACCAGCAGAGATGCCAGGGGCGATGAAAAACTGTTTTTT.

The rearrangement uses TRBV6-1 and TRBJ1-1; D gene unclear. Per the germline V gene, CDR1 is MNHNS and CDR2 is SASEGT. The CDR3 length is 15 residues. Trimming took off 1 base at V and 3 bases at J, with 12 bases between the two ends. CDR3 sequence: CASSEGRVPHTEAFF. CDR3 nucleotide sequence: TGTGCCAGCAGTGAAGGGAGGGTACCCCACACTGAAGCTTTCTTT.

This clonotype occurred a few times. The chain links TRBV19 to TRBJ1-5; D is unresolved. V was pared by 7 bases and J by 0 bases, with 16 bases between. The CDR3 length is 16 residues. CDR1 and CDR2 (germline): LNHDA, SQIVND (reference sequence). This chain's CDR3 is CASTKKWGISNQPQHF. The CDR3 nucleotides are TGTGCCAGTACCAAAAAATGGGGAATTAGCAATCAGCCCCAGCATTTT.

The chain couples TRBV20-1 to TRBJ2-7; D is undetermined. CDR3 length: 15 residues. CDR1 is DFQATT, CDR2 SNEGSKA, per germline (reference sequence). Trimming removed 0 bases from V and 0 bases from J, with 12 bases in between. For the CDR3, the DNA is TGCAGTGCTAGAGATGTTGTCCGGAGCTCCTACGAGCAGTACTTC. It translates to CSARDVVRSSYEQYF.

This clonotype was observed at least ten times. V is TRBV12-3 or TRBV12-4 and J is TRBJ2-3; no clear D gene. V was trimmed by 3 bases and J by 1 base, leaving 8 bases between them. This CDR3 has 14 amino acids. This CDR3 reads CASSFLRGTDTQYF. CDR3 DNA sequence: TGTGCCAGCAGTTTTCTGCGAGGCACAGATACGCAGTATTTT.

V gene TRBV11-2 combines with J gene TRBJ2-3; tentative D call: TRBD2 (5 bases). This CDR3 is 16 amino acids long. The germline V gene encodes CDR1 SGHAT and CDR2 FQNNGV. V was pared by 1 base and J by 2 bases, with 13 bases between. The CDR3 DNA is TGTGCCAGCAGCTTAGTTCTAGCTTCCCACACAGATACGCAGTATTTT. It codes for CASSLVLASHTDTQYF.

The V and J genes are TRBV18 and TRBJ2-1; D is possibly TRBD1 (5 bases). The germline V gene has CDR1 KGHSH and CDR2 LQKENI. The CDR3 extends over 15 amino acids. Trimming took off 2 bases at V and 2 bases at J, with 10 bases between the two ends. This CDR3 reads CASSPMETAYNEQFF. CDR3 nucleotide sequence: TGTGCCAGCTCACCAATGGAGACAGCCTACAATGAGCAGTTCTTC.

Ten or more counts support this clonotype. The V and J genes are TRBV20-1 and TRBJ2-1; 9 positions agree with TRBD2. CDR1 DFQATT and CDR2 SNEGSKA come from the germline V gene (reference sequence). Unmatched junction bases numbered 4, after V lost 0 bases and J lost 1 base. The length of the CDR3 is 16 residues. The CDR3: CSARDRAGGSYNEQFF. CDR3 sequence (DNA): TGCAGTGCTAGAGATCGAGCGGGAGGTTCCTACAATGAGCAGTTCTTC.

This clonotype was observed at least ten times. The chain couples TRBV29-1 to TRBJ1-1; D not certain. The V gene's germline CDR1 is SQVTM and CDR2 ANQGSEA. This CDR3 contains 12 residues. The V gene lost 6 bases and the J gene lost 1 base, with 9 bases spanning the gap. The CDR3 protein is CSVGWGNTEAFF. The CDR3 DNA is TGCAGCGTCGGATGGGGGAACACTGAAGCTTTCTTT.

Remarks on this clonotype: At one end the junction does not follow the germline gene, possibly because of a read error. J is TRBJ1-1 and V is TRBV11-3; D is unresolved. CDR1 SGHNT and CDR2 YENEEA come from the germline V gene. This CDR3 comprises 13 residues. Here the CDR3 DNA reads TGTGCCAGCAGCCCAAACATGAACACTGGAGCTTTCTTT. Translation: CASSPNMNTGAFF. The variable domain in full, with the rest retrieved from reference TRBV11-3 and TRBJ1-1, is EAGVVQSPRYKIIEKKQPVAFWCNPISGHNTLYWYLQNLGQGPELLIRYENEEAVDDSQLPKDRFSAERLKGVDSTLKIQPAELGDSAVYLCASSPNMNTGAFFGQGTRLTVV.

There are many counts of this clonotype. V usage is TRBV11-2 and J usage is TRBJ1-1; possible D gene TRBD1, 6 bases. The V and J ends lost 7 bases and 4 bases respectively, with 19 bases between them. The CDR3 totals 15 residues. CDR1 is SGHAT, CDR2 FQNNGV, per germline. CDR3 in DNA: TGTGCCAGCAAAGACAGGAAATGGCACGGCACTGAAGCTTTCTTT. It codes for CASKDRKWHGTEAFF.

This clonotype was observed many times. V is TRBV10-3 and J is TRBJ2-5; no reliable D call. This CDR3 is built from 14 residues. V was pared by 4 bases and J by 1 base, with 10 bases between. Looked up from germline, CDR1 is ENHRY and CDR2 is SYGVKD. The CDR3 here is CAISAGRAQETQYF. CDR3 DNA sequence: TGTGCCATCAGTGCTGGGCGCGCCCAAGAGACCCAGTACTTC.

This chain uses TRBV5-1 with TRBJ1-1, with D perhaps TRBD1 (6 bases). This CDR3 comprises 16 residues. Trimming took off 2 bases at V and 2 bases at J, with 16 bases between the two ends. The germline V gene encodes CDR1 SGHRS and CDR2 YFSETQ. CDR3 nucleotides: TGCGCCAGCAGCTTTGGGGGGGCATTAATAAACACTGAAGCTTTCTTT. It is translated as CASSFGGALINTEAFF.

The V call is TRBV9, the J call TRBJ2-2, with D perhaps being TRBD1 or TRBD2 (6 bases each). Between the trimmed V and J ends, which lost 1 base and 7 bases, there was a span of 17 bases. The germline V gene has CDR1 SGDLS and CDR2 YYNGEE. This CDR3 has 16 residues. The CDR3: CASSVYPPGGYGELFF. CDR3 DNA sequence: TGTGCCAGCAGCGTATACCCACCCGGGGGCTACGGGGAGCTGTTTTTT.

The chain joins TRBV11-1 to TRBJ2-1, with 13 bases aligning to TRBD2. Looked up from germline, CDR1 is SGHAT and CDR2 is FQDESV (reference sequence). This CDR3 is 16 amino acids long. After removal of 5 bases from V and 5 bases from J, the junction contained 6 bases not matched to a gene. CDR3 in DNA: TGTGCCAGCAGCATAAGGACTAGCGGGAGCCACAATGAGCAGTTCTTC. Translation gives CASSIRTSGSHNEQFF.

V is TRBV5-1 and J is TRBJ2-3, with 8 bases aligning to TRBD1. Losses at the gene ends were 3 bases for V and 4 bases for J; bases not matched to a gene: 7. Germline V gives CDR1 SGHRS, CDR2 YFSETQ. This CDR3 is 15 amino acids long. The CDR3 loop reads CASSSGQAGPDTQYF. CDR3 DNA: TGCGCCAGCAGCTCGGGACAGGCGGGGCCAGATACGCAGTATTTT.

The chain uses TRBV28 and TRBJ1-1; no clear D. There are 12 residues in the CDR3. Germline lookup yields CDR1 MDHEN and CDR2 SYDVKM. V was pared by 5 bases and J by 6 bases, with 10 bases between. Here the CDR3 reads CASSTRLAEAFF. The CDR3 DNA follows: TGTGCCAGCAGTACCCGCTTGGCTGAAGCTTTCTTT.

This chain uses TRBV5-1 with TRBJ2-1; 9 nucleotides align to TRBD2. CDR3 length: 17 amino acids. V trimming: 1 base; J trimming: 8 bases; junction bases outside the gene matches: 13. Germline CDR1 and CDR2: SGHRS and YFSETQ. Here the CDR3 reads CASSLWASGTREDEQFF. CDR3 DNA: TGCGCCAGCAGCTTGTGGGCTAGCGGGACCCGGGAGGATGAGCAGTTCTTC.

The sample holds a few counts of this clonotype. The chain employs TRBV5-1 and TRBJ1-6; D not certain. The CDR3 sequence is 12 residues long. V lost 0 bases to trimming and J lost 9 bases, with 4 bases between them. Germline V gives CDR1 SGHRS, CDR2 YFSETQ. CDR3 loop: CASSLDGSPLHF. The CDR3 nucleotides read TGCGCCAGCAGCTTGGACGGTTCACCCCTCCACTTT.

CDR3 nucleotide sequence: TGTGCCAGCAGCGTAGGACAGGGTGGAGCTTTCTTT. Translating gives CASSVGQGGAFF. The V gene is TRBV7-9, the J gene TRBJ1-1; 8 bases align to TRBD1. Germline CDR1 reads SEHNR; CDR2 reads FQNEAQ (reference sequence). This CDR3 spans 12 amino acids. J was trimmed by 10 bases and V by 5 bases; bases with no gene match: 6.

The V gene is TRBV5-6, the J gene TRBJ2-7; 7 positions match TRBD1. CDR1 and CDR2 (germline): SGHDT, YYEEEE. V shed 3 bases and J 4 bases; nucleotides not matched to a gene: 10. The CDR3 is 15 residues long. CDR3 amino acids: CASSWRKNRGYEQYF. The CDR3 DNA sequence: TGTGCCAGCAGCTGGCGTAAAAACAGGGGTTACGAGCAGTACTTC.

This clonotype has a count of ten or more. The junction departs from germline at one end; a sequencing error may be responsible. The chain uses TRBV5-1 and TRBJ2-1; possible D gene TRBD2, 5 bases. The CDR3 runs to 14 residues. The germline V gene has CDR1 SGHRS and CDR2 YFSETQ. Written as DNA, the CDR3 is TGCGCCAGCAGCAACGGGAACGCCCGGGATCCTTTAATCTTC. The encoded protein is CASSNGNARDPLIF. The full variable domain, completed using reference TRBV5-1 and TRBJ2-1, is KAGVTQTPRYLIKTRGQQVTLSCSPISGHRSVSWYQQTPGQGLQFLFEYFSETQRNKGNFPGRFSGRQFSNSRSEMNVSTLELGDSALYLCASSNGNARDPLIFGPGTRLTVL.

The chain recombines TRBV12-3 or TRBV12-4 with TRBJ2-1; 7 bases map to TRBD1. V was pared by 5 bases and J by 8 bases, with 12 bases of the junction left unmatched. This CDR3 comprises 15 residues. The DNA for the CDR3 is TGTGCCAGCAGTCGAGGCCTGTACAGGGGACATGAGCAGTTCTTC. Amino acids: CASSRGLYRGHEQFF.

The gene calls are TRBV19 and TRBJ2-5, with D possibly matching TRBD1 (6 bases). Trimming pared 8 bases from V and 4 bases from J, leaving 14 bases between. The germline V gene encodes CDR1 LNHDA and CDR2 SQIVND (reference sequence). This CDR3 has 13 residues. The CDR3 DNA sequence: TGTGCCAGTTCATCCGGGACAATAGAGACCCAGTACTTC. This sequence encodes CASSSGTIETQYF. Looking up the rest from reference TRBV19 and TRBJ2-5 gives the full variable domain: DGGITQSPKYLFRKEGQNVTLSCEQNLNHDAMYWYRQDPGQGLRLIYYSQIVNDFQKGDIAEGYSVSREKKESFPLTVTSAQKNPTAFYLCASSSGTIETQYFGPGTRLLVL.

There are a few counts of this clonotype. This chain links TRBV19 with TRBJ2-1; D is tentatively TRBD1 or TRBD2 (5 bases each). The CDR3 covers 14 residues. The V gene's germline CDR1 is LNHDA and CDR2 SQIVND (reference sequence). Trimming took 2 bases from V and 11 from J, leaving 16 bases between them. The CDR3 region has the DNA TGTGCCAGTAGTATATCGGACATAACTAGAAAGCAGTTCTTC. This gives the protein CASSISDITRKQFF.

This chain uses TRBV30 with TRBJ2-3, with TRBD2 as a possible D gene (6 bases). V lost 5 bases and J lost 6, with 18 bases in between. Germline V gives CDR1 GTSNPN, CDR2 SVGIG (reference sequence). The CDR3 runs 14 residues. CDR3 coding DNA: TGTGCCTGGGGCCCTAGCGTCCCGCGGGATACGCAGTATTTT. This translates into CAWGPSVPRDTQYF. Complete variable domain (other parts from reference TRBV30 and TRBJ2-3): SQTIHQWPATLVQPVGSPLSLECTVEGTSNPNLYWYRQAAGRGLQLLFYSVGIGQISSEVPQNLSASRPQDRQFILSSKKLLLSDSGFYLCAWGPSVPRDTQYFGPGTRLTVL.

This clonotype has a single count. The conserved phenylalanine or tryptophan is not found at the CDR3 terminus, so this likely reflects a read error. This chain links TRBV6-5 with TRBJ1-3, with a weak D call TRBD1 (5 bases). The CDR3 spans 16 residues. V shed 0 bases and J shed 3 bases, with 12 bases lying between them. The germline CDR1 and CDR2 sequences are MNHEY and SVGAGI. The CDR3 loop reads CASSYSGPPNGNTIYY. For the CDR3, the DNA is TGTGCCAGCAGTTACTCGGGACCGCCAAATGGAAACACCATATATTAT.